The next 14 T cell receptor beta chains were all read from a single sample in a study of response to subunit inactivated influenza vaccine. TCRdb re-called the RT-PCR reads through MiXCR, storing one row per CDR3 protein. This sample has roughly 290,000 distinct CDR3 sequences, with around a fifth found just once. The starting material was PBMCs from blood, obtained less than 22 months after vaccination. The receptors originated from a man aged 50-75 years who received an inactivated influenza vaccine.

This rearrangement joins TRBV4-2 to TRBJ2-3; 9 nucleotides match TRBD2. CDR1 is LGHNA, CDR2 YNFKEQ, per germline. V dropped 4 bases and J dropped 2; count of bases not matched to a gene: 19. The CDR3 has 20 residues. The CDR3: CASSPGAGSLAGRSTDTQYF. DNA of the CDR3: TGTGCCAGCAGCCCCGGAGCAGGTTCCCTAGCGGGGCGGTCCACAGATACGCAGTATTTT.

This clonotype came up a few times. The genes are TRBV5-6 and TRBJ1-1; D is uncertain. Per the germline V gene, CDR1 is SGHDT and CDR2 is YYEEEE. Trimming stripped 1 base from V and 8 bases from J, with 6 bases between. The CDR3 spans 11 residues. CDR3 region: CASSLLREAFF. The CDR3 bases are TGTGCCAGCAGCTTGTTGAGGGAAGCTTTCTTT.

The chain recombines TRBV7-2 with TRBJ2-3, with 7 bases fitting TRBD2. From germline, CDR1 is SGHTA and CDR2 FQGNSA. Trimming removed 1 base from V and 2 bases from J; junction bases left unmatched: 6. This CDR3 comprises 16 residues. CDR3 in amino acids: CASSLVGGRTTDTQYF. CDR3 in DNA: TGTGCCAGCAGCTTAGTTGGCGGGAGAACCACAGATACGCAGTATTTT.

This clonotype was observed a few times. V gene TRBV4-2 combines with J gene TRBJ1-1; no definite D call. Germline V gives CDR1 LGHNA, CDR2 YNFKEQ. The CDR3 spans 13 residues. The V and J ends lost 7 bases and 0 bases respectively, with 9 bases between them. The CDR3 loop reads CASMVSVNTEAFF. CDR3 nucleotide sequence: TGTGCCAGCATGGTCAGTGTGAACACTGAAGCTTTCTTT.

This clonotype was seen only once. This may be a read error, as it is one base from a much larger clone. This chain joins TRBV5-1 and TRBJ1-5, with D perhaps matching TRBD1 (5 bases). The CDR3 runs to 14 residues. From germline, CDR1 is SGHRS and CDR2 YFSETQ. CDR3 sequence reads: CASSRDSRNQPQQF. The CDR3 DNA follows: TGCGCCAGCAGCCGTGACAGCCGCAATCAGCCCCAGCAATTT.

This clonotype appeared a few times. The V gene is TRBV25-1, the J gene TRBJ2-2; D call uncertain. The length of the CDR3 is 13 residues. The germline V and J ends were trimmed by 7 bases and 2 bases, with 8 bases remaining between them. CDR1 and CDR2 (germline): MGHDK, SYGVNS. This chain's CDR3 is CASTGINTGELFF. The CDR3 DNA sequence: TGTGCCAGCACGGGCATAAACACCGGGGAGCTGTTTTTT.

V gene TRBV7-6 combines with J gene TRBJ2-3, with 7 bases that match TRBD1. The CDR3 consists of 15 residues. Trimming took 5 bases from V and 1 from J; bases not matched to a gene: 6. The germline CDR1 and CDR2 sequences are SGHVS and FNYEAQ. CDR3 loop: CASSRRQGRTDTQYF. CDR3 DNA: TGTGCCAGCAGCCGACGACAGGGTCGCACAGATACGCAGTATTTT.

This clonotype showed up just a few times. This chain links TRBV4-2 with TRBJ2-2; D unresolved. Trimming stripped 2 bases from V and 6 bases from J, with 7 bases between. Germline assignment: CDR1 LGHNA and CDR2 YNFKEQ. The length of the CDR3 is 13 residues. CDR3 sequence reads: CASSQYLSGELFF. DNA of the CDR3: TGTGCCAGCAGCCAATATCTTTCCGGGGAGCTGTTTTTT.

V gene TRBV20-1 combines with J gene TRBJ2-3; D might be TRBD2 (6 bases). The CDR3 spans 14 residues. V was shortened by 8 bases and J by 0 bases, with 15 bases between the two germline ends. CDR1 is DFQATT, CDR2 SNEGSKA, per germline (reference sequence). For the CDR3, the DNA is TGCAGTTGCAGCGGGTGCGGAAGCACAGATACGCAGTATTTT. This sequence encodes CSCSGCGSTDTQYF.

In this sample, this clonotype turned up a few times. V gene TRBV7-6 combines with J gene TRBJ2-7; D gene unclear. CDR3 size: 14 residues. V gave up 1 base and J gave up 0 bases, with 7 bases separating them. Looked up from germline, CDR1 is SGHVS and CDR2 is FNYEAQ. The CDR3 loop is CASSLGTHSYEQYF. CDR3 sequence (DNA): TGTGCCAGCAGCTTAGGTACTCACTCCTACGAGCAGTACTTC.

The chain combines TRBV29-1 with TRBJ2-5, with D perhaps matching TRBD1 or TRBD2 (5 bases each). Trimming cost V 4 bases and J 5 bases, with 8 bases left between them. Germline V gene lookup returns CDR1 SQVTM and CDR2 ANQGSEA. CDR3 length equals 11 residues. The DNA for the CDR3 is TGCAGCGTTGGGGGGTCGGAGACCCAGTACTTC. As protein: CSVGGSETQYF.

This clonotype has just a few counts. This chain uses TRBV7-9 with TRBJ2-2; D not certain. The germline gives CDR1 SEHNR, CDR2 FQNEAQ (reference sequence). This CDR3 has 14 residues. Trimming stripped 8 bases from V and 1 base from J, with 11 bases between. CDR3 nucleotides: TGTGCCAGCCCGGTGACAAGGAACACCGGGGAGCTGTTTTTT. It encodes CASPVTRNTGELFF.

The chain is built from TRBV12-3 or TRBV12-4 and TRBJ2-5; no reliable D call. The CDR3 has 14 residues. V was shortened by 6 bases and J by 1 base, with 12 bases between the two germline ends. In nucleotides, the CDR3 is TGTGCCAGCAGCAGCTTTGAGCGCCAAGAGACCCAGTACTTC. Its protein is CASSSFERQETQYF.

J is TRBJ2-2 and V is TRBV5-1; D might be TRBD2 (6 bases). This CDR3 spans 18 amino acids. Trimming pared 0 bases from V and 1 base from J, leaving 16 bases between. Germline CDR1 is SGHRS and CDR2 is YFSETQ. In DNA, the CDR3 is TGCGCCAGCAGCTTGGAAGGGACTTCCCGGCTGAACACCGGGGAGCTGTTTTTT. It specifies CASSLEGTSRLNTGELFF.